This record covers a single T cell receptor (beta chain). These data originate in a study of shared T cell receptors in the human thymus. V shed 2 bases and J shed 0 bases, with 19 bases lying between them. The CDR3 spans 19 residues. CDR1 and CDR2 (germline): WNHNN, SYGVQD (reference sequence). Measured with immunoSEQ multiplex PCR; TCRdb has only the in-frame clones, and not every one. The data contain roughly 410,000 clones, approximately 95% of them seen just once; the ten biggest clones take up 0.015% to 0.02%. The chain has TRBV10-1 and TRBJ1-4; D may be TRBD1 (6 bases). The sequence was obtained from a human donor. The sequencing sample was made of thymocytes. The CDR3 bases are TGCGCCAGCAGTGAGGGGGGGGGCAGGGGTGGAGCAACTAATGAAAAACTGTTTTTT. It translates to CASSEGGGRGGATNEKLFF.